The entry below describes one TCR beta chain. Its cognate antigen has yet to be identified. Qualities for individual bases were not recorded, and no much larger clone is one base off. The source of the sample is a study of blood T cell repertoires in COVID-19 (dated by TCRdb to 2018 to 2020). In the study overall: Samples covering the acute and convalescent phases of COVID-19 were provided by collaborators in the United States, Italy and Spain. The material from the prospective study consisted of cDNA or gDNA derived from T cells, B-cell-depleted T cells, or PBMCs. Deeply sampled blood TCRbeta repertoires from subjects exposed to, actively infected with, or recovered from COVID-19 were included in the dataset. The repertoires were released in a freely available public database intended as a resource for research on the immune response to SARS-CoV-2. The samples were drawn from the first 160 participants of the ongoing ImmuneRACE study and from some 1,300 subjects provided by 6 global collaborators. Sample metadata almost always included a de-identified subject ID, COVID-19 status, age in years and sex. Where available, HLA class I and class II types were obtained from metadata supplied by the sample provider rather than from assay-based typing. What the study reported, not specific to this receptor: Clinical and demographic metadata were provided uncurated, with the amount varying by source and participant.

In Seattle, one collaborating source enrolled patients while the infection was active and tracked those patients longitudinally over the course of disease. Collaborating institutions collected whole blood in K2EDTA tubes following their own protocols. For TCRbeta analysis, collaborators shipped samples as frozen whole blood, isolated PBMCs, or DNA extracted from either of those sample types. The immunoSEQ Assay, a bias-controlled multiplex PCR, was used to amplify TCRbeta CDR3 regions from genomic DNA. As for the authors' bioinformatics: The number of nucleated cells in each sample was estimated from the amplification of reference gene primers within the assay. Sequence reads were collapsed and filtered to measure the absolute abundance of every unique TCRbeta CDR3 rearrangement. Productive Simpson clonality was computed per sample as the square root of Simpson's diversity index over productive rearrangements. TCRdb's version of the immuneACCESS table is confined to in-frame rearrangements and falls short of the full clone set. An unresolved V gene accounts for under half of the shortfall where checked; the remainder is of unknown origin. That table furnishes V, J and clone size, whereas the DNA furnished D and trimming. The sample yields roughly 100,000 clones; roughly 88% were counted once. The ten largest account for 6.5% to 8.5% of the sample.

V drops 6 bases and J drops 5 bases, leaving 19 bases in between. CDR3 length: 15 amino acids, cysteine to phenylalanine. The read is trimmed to its CDR3 DNA, 45 bases read in frame from base 1. As encoded in the germline V gene, CDR1 is SNHLY while CDR2 is FYNNEI. The sequence joins TRBV2 to TRBJ2-5, with a tentative D gene TRBD1 over 7 matching bases. This TCR was recovered from a man aged 18-30 years with COVID-19, enrolled during active disease. The sequencing sample was made of peripheral blood. The CDR3 region has the sequence CASREGTDFWETQYF. The sequence in DNA is TGTGCCAGCAGGGAGGGGACAGATTTCTGGGAGACCCAGTACTTC.